This entry lists 32 T cell receptor beta chains sequenced from one sample in a study of blood T cell repertoires in COVID-19. TCRdb keeps only in-frame clones here, not all; method: immunoSEQ multiplex PCR. The repertoire has 70,000 to 85,000 clones, about 86% of them found once; the top ten carry 22%. Material for sequencing was peripheral blood. The receptors originated from a woman of 80 years or more in a cohort sampled during active or convalescent COVID-19.

The chain combines TRBV11-2 with TRBJ2-5, with 10 positions matching TRBD1. CDR1 is SGHAT, CDR2 FQNNGV, per germline. This CDR3 has 13 amino acids. J lost 8 bases, V lost 4 bases, and 4 bases had no gene match. The CDR3 DNA reads as TGTGCCAGCAGCTCGGACAGGGGGGGAACCCAGTACTTC. The encoded protein is CASSSDRGGTQYF.

Here the CDR3 reads CASSKGQTAANTGELFF. The CDR3 DNA sequence: TGCGCCAGCAGCAAGGGACAGACTGCAGCGAACACCGGGGAGCTGTTTTTT. The chain links TRBV5-1 to TRBJ2-2, with 7 bases lining up with TRBD1. The CDR3 is 17 amino acids. The germline CDR1 and CDR2 sequences are SGHRS and YFSETQ. Losses at the gene ends were 4 bases for V and 0 bases for J; bases not matched to a gene: 9.

The chain carries TRBV24-1 and TRBJ1-2; D might be TRBD1 (6 bases). V was pared by 3 bases and J by 5 bases, with 9 bases between. This CDR3 contains 13 residues. CDR1 and CDR2 (germline): KGHDR, SFDVKD. CDR3 residues: CATSDADSYGYTF. The CDR3 DNA reads as TGTGCCACCAGTGATGCGGACAGTTATGGCTACACCTTC.

The chain combines TRBV14 with TRBJ2-5, with a possible D match to TRBD1 (6 bases). Trimming cost V 3 bases and J 5 bases, with 13 bases left between them. The germline V gene has CDR1 SGHDN and CDR2 FVKESK. This CDR3 is built from 14 residues. In DNA, the CDR3 is TGTGCCAGCAGCCAGGGGGCCCGGAGCGAGACCCAGTACTTC. Its protein product is CASSQGARSETQYF.

The V and J genes are TRBV2 and TRBJ2-3; no clear D. The CDR3 spans 14 residues. Germline V gene sequence: CDR1 SNHLY, CDR2 FYNNEI. The ends were cut back, 3 bases at V and 0 bases at J, with 7 bases in the middle. CDR3 sequence (DNA): TGTGCCAGCAGTGAGTCCCTGAGCACAGATACGCAGTATTTT. This translates into CASSESLSTDTQYF.

The chain combines TRBV11-2 with TRBJ2-5; 10 bases line up with TRBD2. After removal of 5 bases from V and 5 bases from J, the junction contained 8 bases not matched to a gene. The germline gives CDR1 SGHAT, CDR2 FQNNGV. The CDR3 length is 15 residues. The CDR3 loop reads CASSHASGSMETQYF. DNA for the CDR3: TGTGCCAGCAGCCACGCTAGCGGGAGTATGGAGACCCAGTACTTC. The whole variable domain, remainder taken from reference TRBV11-2 and TRBJ2-5, is EAGVAQSPRYKIIEKRQSVAFWCNPISGHATLYWYQQILGQGPKLLIQFQNNGVVDDSQLPKDRFSAERLKGVDSTLKIQPAKLEDSAVYLCASSHASGSMETQYFGPGTRLLVL.

This clone was seen once. The chain joins TRBV5-1 to TRBJ1-4, with D uncertain. The V end lost 4 bases, the J end lost 0 bases, and 10 bases lay between the germline ends. Germline-derived CDR1 and CDR2 are SGHRS and YFSETQ. CDR3 length equals 15 residues. DNA for the CDR3: TGCGCCAGCAGCCAGAACACCGCAACTAATGAAAAACTGTTTTTT. Protein product: CASSQNTATNEKLFF.

This clone occurred a few times. The rearrangement links TRBV11-2 to TRBJ1-6; TRBD1 might be the D (6 bases). With 0 bases removed from V and 7 bases from J, the gap between germline ends came to 16 bases. Germline V lookup: CDR1 SGHAT, CDR2 FQNNGV. The CDR3 sequence is 17 residues long. The CDR3 coding sequence is TGTGCCAGCAGCTTAGATTGGGGGGGGGCCCCAAATTCACCCCTCCACTTT. As protein: CASSLDWGGAPNSPLHF.

The rearrangement joins TRBV21-1 to TRBJ1-6; the D call TRBD1 from the table was never checked on the DNA. TRBV21-1 corresponds to a pseudogene. The CDR3 length is 16 residues. The CDR3 DNA reads TGTGCCAGCAGCAAAGTAAGAGGACAGGGAAATTCACCCCTCCACTTT. Amino acids: CASSKVRGQGNSPLHF.

This chain joins TRBV30 and TRBJ1-1; D gene unclear. This CDR3 is built from 13 residues. V lost 0 bases and J 5 bases, leaving 10 bases between the germline ends. The V gene's germline CDR1 is GTSNPN and CDR2 SVGIG (reference sequence). CDR3 sequence reads: CAWSVGRRTEAFF. The DNA for the CDR3 is TGTGCCTGGAGTGTAGGGAGGAGGACTGAAGCTTTCTTT.

This chain uses TRBV28 with TRBJ2-1, with a weak D call TRBD1 (5 bases). This CDR3 has 15 amino acids. Germline V gene lookup returns CDR1 MDHEN and CDR2 SYDVKM. The ends were cut back, 4 bases at V and 9 bases at J, with 19 bases in the middle. The DNA for the CDR3 is TGTGCCAGCAGTTACCGGACACTGGCCCGGAGTGAGCAGTTCTTC. Translated, it gives CASSYRTLARSEQFF.

The table lists this clone with a count of one. This chain uses TRBV7-8 with TRBJ2-1; tentative D call: TRBD2 (5 bases). V gave up 0 bases and J gave up 7 bases, with 10 bases separating them. The V gene's germline CDR1 is SGHVS and CDR2 FQNEAQ. The CDR3 covers 14 residues. The chain's CDR3 is CASSLASPGNEQFF. DNA for the CDR3: TGTGCCAGCAGCTTAGCATCGCCGGGGAATGAGCAGTTCTTC. The variable domain in full, with the rest retrieved from reference TRBV7-8 and TRBJ2-1, is GAGVSQSPRYKVAKRGQDVALRCDPISGHVSLFWYQQALGQGPEFLTYFQNEAQLDKSGLPSDRFFAERPEGSVSTLKIQRTQQEDSAVYLCASSLASPGNEQFFGPGTRLTVL.

This chain joins TRBV11-3 and TRBJ2-3; possible D gene TRBD1, 5 bases. The germline V and J ends were trimmed by 3 bases and 3 bases, with 13 bases remaining between them. Germline assignment: CDR1 SGHNT and CDR2 YENEEA. CDR3 length: 15 residues. DNA for the CDR3: TGTGCCAGCAGCTTTCGGTCAGGGTCGACAGATACGCAGTATTTT. This translates into CASSFRSGSTDTQYF.

CDR3 amino acids: CASPRTQRYGYTF. In nucleotides, the CDR3 is TGCGCCAGCCCCCGGACCCAGCGGTATGGCTACACCTTC. The chain is built from TRBV10-1 and TRBJ1-2; D is undetermined. The germline V and J ends were trimmed by 8 bases and 5 bases, with 15 bases remaining between them. Germline values: CDR1 WNHNN, CDR2 SYGVQD (reference sequence). The CDR3 extends over 13 amino acids.

In the case of this clone: One end of the junction is discordant with germline, which a read error may explain. The V and J genes are TRBV5-1 and TRBJ2-2; 9 positions match TRBD2. The CDR3 is made up of 17 amino acids. CDR1 and CDR2 from the germline V gene are SGHRS and YFSETQ. The CDR3 here is CASRLDLAGGPGGELFF. For the CDR3, the DNA is TGCGCCAGCAGGTTGGACCTCGCGGGAGGGCCCGGCGGGGAGCTGTTTTTT. The full variable domain, completed using reference TRBV5-1 and TRBJ2-2, is KAGVTQTPRYLIKTRGQQVTLSCSPISGHRSVSWYQQTPGQGLQFLFEYFSETQRNKGNFPGRFSGRQFSNSRSEMNVSTLELGDSALYLCASRLDLAGGPGGELFFGEGSRLTVL.

This chain joins TRBV29-1 and TRBJ2-3, with 7 nucleotides matching TRBD1. Unmatched junction bases numbered 8, after V lost 8 bases and J lost 0 bases. The CDR3 contains 14 residues. Germline V gene data show CDR1 as SQVTM and CDR2 as ANQGSEA. CDR3 protein: CSLEGATSTDTQYF. Written as DNA, the CDR3 is TGCAGCCTCGAGGGGGCCACGAGCACAGATACGCAGTATTTT.

The CDR3 DNA reads as TGTGCCAGCAGCAATCAAACAGCAAGGTTCCACGAGCAGTACGTC. Amino acids: CASSNQTARFHEQYV. The chain links TRBV21-1 to TRBJ2-7; the table's D gene call, TRBD1, was not cross checked with the DNA. TRBV21-1 is listed as a pseudogene. The length of the CDR3 is 15 residues.

In its sample, this clone was seen once. The J gene is TRBJ2-6, the V gene TRBV30, with D unresolved. The germline V gene encodes CDR1 GTSNPN and CDR2 SVGIG (reference sequence). The CDR3 totals 13 residues. The V end was cut by 3 bases, the J end by 2 bases, with 5 bases between. The CDR3 DNA reads as TGTGCCTGGAGCCAGACTGGGGCCAACGTCCTGACTTTC. Its protein product is CAWSQTGANVLTF.

CDR3 in DNA: TGTGCCAGCAGCCAAGCTCAGGGGGCTTATTCACCCCTCCACTTT. It is translated as CASSQAQGAYSPLHF. The rearrangement joins TRBV14 to TRBJ1-6, with TRBD1 identical over 8 bases. With V trimmed by 1 base and J by 8 bases, 4 bases remained unmatched. The germline CDR1 and CDR2 sequences are SGHDN and FVKESK. The CDR3 sequence is 15 residues long.

This chain links TRBV5-8 with TRBJ2-7, with a weak D call TRBD1 (6 bases). Germline CDR1 is SGHTS and CDR2 is YDEGEE. The CDR3 totals 14 residues. V was pared by 7 bases and J by 0 bases, with 14 bases between. CDR3 DNA sequence: TGTGCCAGCGGCCTGACAGGATACTCCTACGAGCAGTACTTC. Its protein is CASGLTGYSYEQYF.

The J gene is TRBJ1-1, the V gene TRBV5-6; 7 bases match TRBD1. CDR1 is SGHDT, CDR2 YYEEEE, per germline. J lost 8 bases, V lost 4 bases, and 5 bases had no gene match. The CDR3 has 12 amino acids. The CDR3 reads CASSQGGYEAFF. CDR3 nucleotide sequence: TGTGCCAGCAGCCAGGGGGGCTACGAAGCTTTCTTT. The whole variable domain, filled in from reference TRBV5-6 and TRBJ1-1, reads DAGVTQSPTHLIKTRGQQVTLRCSPKSGHDTVSWYQQALGQGPQFIFQYYEEEERQRGNFPDRFSGHQFPNYSSELNVNALLLGDSALYLCASSQGGYEAFFGQGTRLTVV.

The chain links TRBV7-3 to TRBJ2-1; perhaps TRBD2 as D (6 bases). V shed 3 bases and J shed 7 bases, with 13 bases lying between them. The V gene's germline CDR1 is SGHTA and CDR2 FQGTGA. CDR3 length: 14 amino acids. CDR3 nucleotide sequence: TGTGCCAGCAGCTTCCGACTAGTCCGAAATGAGCAGTTCTTC. Protein product: CASSFRLVRNEQFF.

This rearrangement joins TRBV6-4 to TRBJ2-3; D call uncertain. The V end lost 2 bases, the J end lost 5 bases, and 8 bases lay between the germline ends. Germline CDR1 and CDR2: MRHNA and SNTAGT. The CDR3 contains 13 residues. CDR3 amino acids: CASSDGFLDTQYF. In DNA form, the CDR3 reads TGTGCCAGCAGTGACGGCTTCCTAGATACGCAGTATTTT.

The chain links TRBV29-1 to TRBJ2-7, with D possibly matching TRBD1 (6 bases). Germline-derived CDR1 and CDR2 are SQVTM and ANQGSEA. The CDR3 spans 12 residues. Trimming cost V 6 bases and J 2 bases, with 11 bases left between them. CDR3 in DNA: TGCAGCGTGGGGACACCTACCTACGAGCAGTACTTC. Protein: CSVGTPTYEQYF.

This clone came up once. V and J are TRBV20-1 and TRBJ1-1; no reliable D call. Trimming took 3 bases from V and 0 from J, leaving 8 bases between them. The CDR3 consists of 13 residues. Germline CDR1 reads DFQATT; CDR2 reads SNEGSKA (reference sequence). For the CDR3, the DNA is TGCAGTGCTAGTTTACACCTGAACACTGAAGCTTTCTTT. Translation: CSASLHLNTEAFF.

The genes are TRBV4-2 and TRBJ2-7; D perhaps matches TRBD2 (6 bases). Trimming shortened V by 1 base and J by 7 bases, and 20 bases separated the two germline ends. Germline V gene lookup returns CDR1 LGHNA and CDR2 YNFKEQ. The CDR3 extends over 16 amino acids. The CDR3 DNA reads as TGTGCCAGCAGCCAAGGAGCGGCGGGGCGTGGAAGGGAGCAGTACTTC. It translates to CASSQGAAGRGREQYF.

This clone was seen a single time. J is TRBJ2-7 and V is TRBV19; 9 nucleotides align to TRBD1. Per germline, CDR1 LNHDA and CDR2 SQIVND (reference sequence). Unmatched junction bases numbered 5, after V lost 8 bases and J lost 3 bases. The CDR3 length is 13 residues. DNA of the CDR3: TGTGCCAGTGGTCGACAGGGGGTCTACGAGCAGTACTTC. Residues: CASGRQGVYEQYF.

The rearrangement links TRBV11-2 to TRBJ2-1; D unresolved. Germline loops: CDR1 SGHAT, CDR2 FQNNGV. The V gene lost 1 base and the J gene lost 6 bases, with 10 bases spanning the gap. CDR3 length equals 14 residues. The CDR3 DNA is TGTGCCAGCAGCTTAGGCGATGGGCTCAATGAGCAGTTCTTC. Its protein is CASSLGDGLNEQFF.

CDR3 sequence: CASSLGTLEPQHF. CDR3 coding DNA: TGTGCCAGCAGCTTAGGGACATTAGAGCCCCAGCATTTT. The chain combines TRBV7-3 with TRBJ1-5, with D perhaps matching TRBD1 (6 bases). Germline assignment: CDR1 SGHTA and CDR2 FQGTGA. Trimming pared 2 bases from V and 8 bases from J, leaving 10 bases between. The length of the CDR3 is 13 residues.

The CDR3 is CASSMQGWYGYTF. The CDR3, as DNA: TGTGCCAGTAGTATGCAGGGATGGTATGGCTACACCTTC. This chain uses TRBV19 with TRBJ1-2, with a tentative D call TRBD1 (5 bases). Trimming stripped 3 bases from V and 5 bases from J, with 10 bases between. From germline, CDR1 is LNHDA and CDR2 SQIVND (reference sequence). This CDR3 is 13 amino acids long.

The chain is built from TRBV12-2 and TRBJ1-5. TRBV12-2 is a known pseudogene. The CDR3 sequence is 14 residues long. This chain's CDR3 is CASRLSRLGQPQHF. CDR3 DNA: TGTGCAAGTCGCTTATCGCGGCTCGGGCAGCCCCAGCATTTT.

This chain connects TRBV9 to TRBJ2-2, with 10 bases aligning to TRBD1. The CDR3 loop spans 15 amino acids. Germline V gene sequence: CDR1 SGDLS, CDR2 YYNGEE. Trimming took 0 bases from V and 4 from J; bases not matched to a gene: 0. In nucleotides, the CDR3 is TGTGCCAGCAGCGTAGGACAGGGGGCCACCGGGGAGCTGTTTTTT. As protein: CASSVGQGATGELFF.